A selection of T cell receptor beta chains follows, all from one sample in a study of sequential checkpoint blockade in melanoma. Here immunoSEQ multiplex PCR was the method, and the copy in TCRdb shows in-frame clones only, minus some. The repertoire has fewer than 25,000 clones, 75% to 90% of them found once; the top ten carry 27%. This specimen consisted of CD8+ T cells sorted from blood (inferred from file names), obtained from a patient given nivolumab and ipilimumab in sequence. Receptors originate from a human donor with melanoma. CDR3s include the opening cysteine and the closing phenylalanine or tryptophan. The D gene is left open where the match is weak. Not all rows give a size; the values are once, few, many and, for expanded clones, a class.

V	size	J	length	D	CDR3	DNA
TRBV2	.	TRBJ2-3	15	TRBD1	CASHSGTGGIDTQYF	TGTGCCAGCCACTCTGGGACAGGGGGCATTGATACGCAGTATTTT
TRBV13	.	TRBJ2-6	20	.	CASSLGLVQEPFSGANVLTF	TGTGCCAGCAGCTTAGGCCTCGTACAGGAGCCCTTCTCTGGGGCCAACGTCCTGACTTTC
TRBV5-6	.	TRBJ2-2	14	.	CASSLGAAKRELFF	TGTGCCAGCAGCTTGGGGGCAGCCAAGCGGGAGCTGTTTTTT
TRBV7-6	once	TRBJ2-2	15	.	CASSLSVANTGELFF	TGTGCCAGCAGCTTATCGGTAGCGAACACCGGGGAGCTGTTTTTT
TRBV14	.	TRBJ1-1	14	.	CASSQGGENTEAFF	TGTGCCAGCAGCCAAGGGGGGGAGAACACTGAAGCTTTCTTT
TRBV4-2	.	TRBJ2-6	19	TRBD1	CASSQPGTGHRSGANVLTF	TGTGCCAGCAGCCAACCGGGGACAGGCCATCGCTCTGGGGCCAACGTCCTGACTTTC
TRBV25-1	once	TRBJ2-7	15	TRBD1	CASSDPGQGVYEQYF	TGTGCCAGCAGTGACCCCGGACAGGGCGTCTACGAGCAGTACTTC
TRBV28	.	TRBJ2-6	18	TRBD1	CASSYLTGGDTGANVLTF	TGTGCCAGCAGTTACCTGACAGGGGGCGACACTGGGGCCAACGTCCTGACTTTC
TRBV7-9	once	TRBJ2-1	15	TRBD2	CASSPPPGGNNEQFF	TGTGCCAGCAGCCCCCCCCCGGGAGGGAACAATGAGCAGTTCTTC
TRBV28	.	TRBJ2-7	16	TRBD1	CASSLSPGTGSYEQYF	TGTGCCAGCAGTTTATCCCCGGGGACAGGGAGCTACGAGCAGTACTTC
TRBV6-5	few	TRBJ2-4	15	TRBD2	CASTYSGSGKNIQYF	TGTGCCAGCACCTATAGCGGGAGCGGGAAAAACATTCAGTACTTC
TRBV28	.	TRBJ2-7	14	.	CASTRWGGPLEQYF	TGTGCCAGCACCCGATGGGGGGGCCCCTTAGAGCAGTACTTC
TRBV28	few	TRBJ2-6	14	.	CASSLLAGANVLTF	TGTGCCAGCAGTTTATTAGCTGGGGCCAACGTCCTGACTTTC
TRBV19	.	TRBJ1-1	14	TRBD1	CASRPRTGYTEAFF	TGTGCCAGTAGACCACGGACAGGGTACACTGAAGCTTTCTTT
TRBV5-6	once	TRBJ1-2	14	.	CASSSMTENYGYTF	TGTGCCAGCAGCTCTATGACGGAGAACTATGGCTACACCTTC
TRBV19	.	TRBJ1-5	15	.	CASSGTPYSNQPQHF	TGTGCCAGTAGCGGGACACCCTATAGCAATCAGCCCCAGCATTTT
TRBV7-9	once	TRBJ2-7	14	TRBD2	CASSLAASGIEQYF	TGTGCCAGCAGCTTAGCCGCTAGCGGGATCGAGCAGTACTTC
TRBV10-3	.	TRBJ2-2	16	.	CAISELAGEDTGELFF	TGTGCCATCAGTGAGCTGGCAGGGGAAGACACCGGGGAGCTGTTTTTT
TRBV9	.	TRBJ2-7	14	TRBD1	CASSQGQGPYEQYF	TGTGCCAGCAGCCAGGGACAGGGACCCTACGAGCAGTACTTC
TRBV2	.	TRBJ2-1	14	TRBD1	CASRGQGKYNEQFF	TGTGCCAGCAGGGGACAGGGGAAATACAATGAGCAGTTCTTC
TRBV6-6	.	TRBJ1-5	13	.	CANYTYSNQPQHF	TGTGCCAACTACACGTATAGCAATCAGCCCCAGCATTTT
TRBV4-3	.	TRBJ1-1	15	.	CASSQDGADGSEAFF	TGCGCCAGCAGCCAAGATGGGGCGGACGGTTCTGAAGCTTTCTTT
TRBV15	once	TRBJ2-1	15	TRBD1	CATSRATGTYNEQFF	TGTGCCACCAGCAGAGCGACAGGGACCTACAATGAGCAGTTCTTC
TRBV7-9	.	TRBJ2-7	16	TRBD2	CASSPVLAGRLYEQYF	TGTGCCAGCAGCCCAGTACTAGCGGGACGCCTCTACGAGCAGTACTTC